Given below is one T cell receptor beta chain in context. Its antigen is unknown. The data stem from a study of OX40 agonist ivuxolimab in advanced cancers. Study as a whole: Ivuxolimab is a fully human IgG2 antibody that activates OX40 (CD134). Patients receiving dose escalation had hepatocellular carcinoma, melanoma, renal cell or head and neck cancer.

CDR1 SGHTA and CDR2 FQGTGA come from the germline V gene. This CDR3 is 15 amino acids long. V was pared by 4 bases and J by 2 bases, with 14 bases between. Study findings and constraints: Both blood CD4+ and CD8+ T cells showed clonal growth by week 6 at 0.1 to 3.0 mg/kg. It was also the case that some nonresponders had low normalized T-cell clonal expansion.

TCRdb's table, derived via immunoSEQ multiplex PCR, lists solely in-frame clones and lacks some. The top ten hold roughly 40% of the sample, which has 39,000 or so clones, around nine tenths seen once. The chain recombines TRBV7-3 with TRBJ2-5, with D possibly TRBD2 on 6 matching bases. This specimen consisted of CD4+ or CD8+ T cells sorted from blood, obtained in a trial of the OX40 agonist ivuxolimab. This sequence originates from an adult with an advanced solid tumor such as melanoma, head and neck, liver or kidney cancer. Written as DNA, the CDR3 is TGTGCCAGCAGCTGGACCGGGACTTCACAAGAGACCCAGTACTTC. It is translated as CASSWTGTSQETQYF.